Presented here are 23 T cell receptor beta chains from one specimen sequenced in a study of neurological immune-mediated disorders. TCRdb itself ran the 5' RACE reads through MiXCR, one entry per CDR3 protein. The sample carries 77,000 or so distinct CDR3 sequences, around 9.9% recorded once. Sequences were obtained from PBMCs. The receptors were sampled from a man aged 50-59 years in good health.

The CDR3 DNA reads as TGTGCCAGCAGCTCCGCACGGGCGGGGCAGTTCTTC. Translation: CASSSARAGQFF. The chain has TRBV7-9 and TRBJ2-1; tentatively, D is TRBD2 (5 bases). Per the germline V gene, CDR1 is SEHNR and CDR2 is FQNEAQ (reference sequence). The CDR3 is 12 residues long. Trimming removed 4 bases at V and 12 bases at J, with 13 bases between.

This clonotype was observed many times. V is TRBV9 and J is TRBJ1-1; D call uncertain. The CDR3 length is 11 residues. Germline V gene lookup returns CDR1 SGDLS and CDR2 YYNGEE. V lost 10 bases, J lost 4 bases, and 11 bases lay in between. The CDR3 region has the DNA TGTGCCCTGCATGTTGGCACTGAAGCTTTCTTT. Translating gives CALHVGTEAFF.

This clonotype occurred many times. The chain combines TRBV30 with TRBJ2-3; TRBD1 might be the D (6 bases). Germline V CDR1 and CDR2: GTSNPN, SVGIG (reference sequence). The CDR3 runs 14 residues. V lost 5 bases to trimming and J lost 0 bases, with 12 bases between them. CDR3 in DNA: TGTGCCTGGTCCAGGGGACCCAGCACAGATACGCAGTATTTT. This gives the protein CAWSRGPSTDTQYF. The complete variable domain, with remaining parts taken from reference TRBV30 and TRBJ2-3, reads SQTIHQWPATLVQPVGSPLSLECTVEGTSNPNLYWYRQAAGRGLQLLFYSVGIGQISSEVPQNLSASRPQDRQFILSSKKLLLSDSGFYLCAWSRGPSTDTQYFGPGTRLTVL.

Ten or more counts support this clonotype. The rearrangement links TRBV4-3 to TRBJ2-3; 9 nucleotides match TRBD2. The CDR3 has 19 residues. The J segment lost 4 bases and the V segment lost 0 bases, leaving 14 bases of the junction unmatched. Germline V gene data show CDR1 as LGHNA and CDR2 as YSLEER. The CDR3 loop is CASSQDRGETSGRADTQYF. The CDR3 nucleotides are TGCGCCAGCAGCCAAGATCGGGGGGAGACTAGCGGCCGAGCAGATACGCAGTATTTT.

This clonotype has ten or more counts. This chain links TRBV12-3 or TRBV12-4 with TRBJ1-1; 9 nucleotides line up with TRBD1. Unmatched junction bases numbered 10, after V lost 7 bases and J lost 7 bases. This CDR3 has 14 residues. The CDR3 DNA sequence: TGTGCCAGCAACGTCCCGGGACAGGGCGGTGAAGCTTTCTTT. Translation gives CASNVPGQGGEAFF.

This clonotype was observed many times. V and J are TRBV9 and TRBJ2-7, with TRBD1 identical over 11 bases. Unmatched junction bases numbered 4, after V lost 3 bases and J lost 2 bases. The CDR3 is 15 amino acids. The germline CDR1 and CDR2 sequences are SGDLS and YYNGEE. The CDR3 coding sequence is TGTGCCAGCAGCGCGGGGACAGGGGGTACCTACGAGCAGTACTTC. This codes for CASSAGTGGTYEQYF.

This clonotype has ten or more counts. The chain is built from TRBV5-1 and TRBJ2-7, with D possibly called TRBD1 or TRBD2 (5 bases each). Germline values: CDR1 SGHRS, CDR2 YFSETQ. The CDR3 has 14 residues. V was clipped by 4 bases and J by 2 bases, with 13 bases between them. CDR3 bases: TGCGCCAGCAGCCCGGGACGGGGAACCTACGAGCAGTACTTC. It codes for CASSPGRGTYEQYF.

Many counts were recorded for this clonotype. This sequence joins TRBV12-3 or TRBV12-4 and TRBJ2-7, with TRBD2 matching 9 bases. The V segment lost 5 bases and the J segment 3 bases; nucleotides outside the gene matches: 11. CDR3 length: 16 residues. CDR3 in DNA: TGTGCCAGCAGTCAAAGAGGACTAGCGACTGACTACGAGCAGTACTTC. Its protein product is CASSQRGLATDYEQYF.

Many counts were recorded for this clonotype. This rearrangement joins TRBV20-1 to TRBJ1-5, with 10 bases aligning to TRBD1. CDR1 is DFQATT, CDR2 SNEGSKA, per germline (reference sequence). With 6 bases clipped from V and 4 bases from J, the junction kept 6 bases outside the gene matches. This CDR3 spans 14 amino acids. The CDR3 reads CSAVTGGNNQPQHF. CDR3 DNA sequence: TGCAGTGCAGTGACAGGGGGCAATAATCAGCCCCAGCATTTT.

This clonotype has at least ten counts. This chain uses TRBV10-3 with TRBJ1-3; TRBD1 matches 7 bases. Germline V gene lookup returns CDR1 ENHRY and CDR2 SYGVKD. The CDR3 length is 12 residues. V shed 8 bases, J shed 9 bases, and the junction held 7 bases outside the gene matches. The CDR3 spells CAILDRFGTIYF. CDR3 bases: TGTGCCATCCTGGACAGGTTTGGCACCATATATTTT.

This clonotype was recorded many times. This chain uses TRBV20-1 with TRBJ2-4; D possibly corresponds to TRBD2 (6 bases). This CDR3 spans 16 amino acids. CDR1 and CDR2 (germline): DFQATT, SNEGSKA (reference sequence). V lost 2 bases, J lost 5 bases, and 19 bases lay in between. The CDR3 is CSARPFRAGTQNIQYF. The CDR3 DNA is TGCAGTGCTAGACCCTTCCGGGCGGGGACGCAAAACATTCAGTACTTC.

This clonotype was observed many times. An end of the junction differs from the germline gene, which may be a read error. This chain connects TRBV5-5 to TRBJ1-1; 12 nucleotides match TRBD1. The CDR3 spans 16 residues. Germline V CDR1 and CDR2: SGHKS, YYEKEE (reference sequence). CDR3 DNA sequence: TGTGCCAGCAGCGTGCCGGGGGTTCCGGGACAGGGGGCGCTTCTCTTT. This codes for CASSVPGVPGQGALLF.

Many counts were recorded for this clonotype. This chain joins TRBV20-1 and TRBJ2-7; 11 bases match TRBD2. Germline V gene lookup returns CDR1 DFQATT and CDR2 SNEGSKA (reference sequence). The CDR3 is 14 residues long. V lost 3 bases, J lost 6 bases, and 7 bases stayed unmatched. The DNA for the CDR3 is TGCAGTGCTAGGATGACTAGCGGGAAGGGCGAGCAGTACTTC. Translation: CSARMTSGKGEQYF.

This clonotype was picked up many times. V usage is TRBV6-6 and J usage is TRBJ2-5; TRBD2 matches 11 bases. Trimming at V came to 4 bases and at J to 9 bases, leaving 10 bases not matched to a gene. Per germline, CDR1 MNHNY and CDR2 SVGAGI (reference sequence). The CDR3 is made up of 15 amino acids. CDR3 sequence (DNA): TGTGCCAGCAGTTCCGGGACTAGCGGTTTGAGGTCCCAGTACTTC. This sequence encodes CASSSGTSGLRSQYF.

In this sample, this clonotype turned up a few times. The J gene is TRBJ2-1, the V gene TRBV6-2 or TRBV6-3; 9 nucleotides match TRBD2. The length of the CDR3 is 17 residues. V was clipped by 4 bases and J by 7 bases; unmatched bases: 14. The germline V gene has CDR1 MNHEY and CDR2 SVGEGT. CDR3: CASSFPKISGRINEQFF. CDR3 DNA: TGTGCCAGCAGTTTCCCTAAGATTAGCGGGAGAATAAATGAGCAGTTCTTC.

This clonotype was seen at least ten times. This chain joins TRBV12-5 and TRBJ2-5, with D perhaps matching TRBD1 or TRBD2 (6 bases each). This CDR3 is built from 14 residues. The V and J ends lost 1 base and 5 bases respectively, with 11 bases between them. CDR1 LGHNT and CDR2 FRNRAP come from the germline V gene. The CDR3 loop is CASGLGQGTETQYF. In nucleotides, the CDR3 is TGTGCTAGTGGTTTGGGTCAGGGGACTGAGACCCAGTACTTC.

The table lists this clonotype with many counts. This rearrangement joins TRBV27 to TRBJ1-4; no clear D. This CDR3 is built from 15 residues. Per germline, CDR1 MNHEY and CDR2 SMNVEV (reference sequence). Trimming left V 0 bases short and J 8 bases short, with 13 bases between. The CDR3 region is CASSLSTGFGEKLFF. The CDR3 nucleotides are TGTGCCAGCAGTTTATCGACGGGGTTTGGAGAAAAACTGTTTTTT.

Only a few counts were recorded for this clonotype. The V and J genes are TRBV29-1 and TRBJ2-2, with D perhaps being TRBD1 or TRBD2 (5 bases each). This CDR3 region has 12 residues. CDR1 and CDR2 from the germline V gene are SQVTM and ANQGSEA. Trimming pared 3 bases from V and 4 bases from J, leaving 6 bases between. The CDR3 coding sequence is TGCAGCGTTGAGGGGGTCACCGGGGAGCTGTTTTTT. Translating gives CSVEGVTGELFF.

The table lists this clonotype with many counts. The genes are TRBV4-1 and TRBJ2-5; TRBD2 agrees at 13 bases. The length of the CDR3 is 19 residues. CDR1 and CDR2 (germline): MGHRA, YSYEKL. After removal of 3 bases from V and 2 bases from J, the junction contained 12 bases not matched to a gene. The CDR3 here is CASSQGRTSGSREQETQYF. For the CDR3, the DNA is TGCGCCAGCAGCCAGGGGAGGACTAGCGGGAGCAGGGAACAAGAGACCCAGTACTTC.

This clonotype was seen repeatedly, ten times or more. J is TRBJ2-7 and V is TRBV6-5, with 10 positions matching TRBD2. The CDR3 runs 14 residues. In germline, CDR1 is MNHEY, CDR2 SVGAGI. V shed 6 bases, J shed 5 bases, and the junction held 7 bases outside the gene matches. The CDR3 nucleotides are TGTGCCAGCAGGTCGGGACTAGCGCCCAACGAGCAGTACTTC. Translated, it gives CASRSGLAPNEQYF.

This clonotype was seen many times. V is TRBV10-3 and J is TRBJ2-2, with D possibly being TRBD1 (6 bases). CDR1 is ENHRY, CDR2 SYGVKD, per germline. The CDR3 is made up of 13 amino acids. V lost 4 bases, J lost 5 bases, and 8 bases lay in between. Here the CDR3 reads CAISVRGTGELFF. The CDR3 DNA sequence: TGTGCCATCAGTGTGAGGGGGACCGGGGAGCTGTTTTTT.

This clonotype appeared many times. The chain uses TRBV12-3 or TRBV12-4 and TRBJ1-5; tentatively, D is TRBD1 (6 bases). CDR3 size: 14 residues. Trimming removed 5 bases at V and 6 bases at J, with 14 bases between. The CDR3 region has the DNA TGTGCCAGCAGTATTAAGGGGGAGGGTCAGCCCCAGCATTTT. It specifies CASSIKGEGQPQHF.

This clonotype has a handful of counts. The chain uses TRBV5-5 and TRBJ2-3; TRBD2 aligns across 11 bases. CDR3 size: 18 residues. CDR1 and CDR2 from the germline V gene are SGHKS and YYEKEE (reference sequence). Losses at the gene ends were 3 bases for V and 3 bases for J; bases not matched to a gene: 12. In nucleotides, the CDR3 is TGTGCCAGCAGCTGGGGGAACTCTAGCGGGAGGCTTACAGATACGCAGTATTTT. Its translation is CASSWGNSSGRLTDTQYF. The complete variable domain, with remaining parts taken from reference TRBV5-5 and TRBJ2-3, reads DAGVTQSPTHLIKTRGQQVTLRCSPISGHKSVSWYQQVLGQGPQFIFQYYEKEERGRGNFPDRFSARQFPNYSSELNVNALLLGDSALYLCASSWGNSSGRLTDTQYFGPGTRLTVL.